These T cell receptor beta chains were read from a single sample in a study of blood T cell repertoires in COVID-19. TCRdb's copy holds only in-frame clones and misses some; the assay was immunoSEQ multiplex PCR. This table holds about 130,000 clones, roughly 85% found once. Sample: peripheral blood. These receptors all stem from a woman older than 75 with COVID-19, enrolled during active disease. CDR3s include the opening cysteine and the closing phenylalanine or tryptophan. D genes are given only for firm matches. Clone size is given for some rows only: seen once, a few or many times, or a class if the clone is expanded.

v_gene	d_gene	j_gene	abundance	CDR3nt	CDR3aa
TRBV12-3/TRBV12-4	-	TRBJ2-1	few	TGTGCCAGCAGTTTATGGGAGAATGAGCAGTTCTTC	CASSLWENEQFF
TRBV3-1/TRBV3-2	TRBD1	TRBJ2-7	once	TGTGCCAGCAGCCCGCGACGCAGGGGGCCCGAGCAGTACTTC	CASSPRRRGPEQYF
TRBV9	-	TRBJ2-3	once	TGTGCCAGCAGCTCAAACCCGGGAACAGATACGCAGTATTTT	CASSSNPGTDTQYF
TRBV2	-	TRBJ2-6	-	TGTGCCAGCAGTGACGGGGTCTCTGGGGCCAACGTCCTGACTTTC	CASSDGVSGANVLTF
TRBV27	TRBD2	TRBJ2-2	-	TGTGCCAGCAGTTTATTAGCGGGACCGAACACCGGGGAGCTGTTTTTT	CASSLLAGPNTGELFF
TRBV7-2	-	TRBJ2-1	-	TGTGCCAGCAGCTTAGTCGGCGGGACCAATGAGCAGTTCTTC	CASSLVGGTNEQFF
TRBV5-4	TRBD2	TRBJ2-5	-	TGTGCCAGCACCGCTAGCGGGAGTCAAGAGACCCAGTACTTC	CASTASGSQETQYF
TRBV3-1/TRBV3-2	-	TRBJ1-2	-	TGTGCCAGCAGCCCACCAACCCGCGGGTATGGCTACACCTTC	CASSPPTRGYGYTF
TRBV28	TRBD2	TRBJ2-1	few	TGTGCCAGCAGTTTATTGGCGGGAGGGAGAAGTGAGCAGCAGTTCTTC	CASSLLAGGRSEQQFF
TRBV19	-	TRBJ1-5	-	TGTGCCAGTAGTAGGATCGGAGGTGGCAATCAGCCCCAGCATTTT	CASSRIGGGNQPQHF
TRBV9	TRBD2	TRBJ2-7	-	TGTGCCAGCAGCGTCACAGCGGGAGGAACTTACGAGCAGTACTTC	CASSVTAGGTYEQYF
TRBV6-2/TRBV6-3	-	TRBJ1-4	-	TGTGCCAGCAGTTCGGGATATATCAATGAAAAACTGTTTTTT	CASSSGYINEKLFF
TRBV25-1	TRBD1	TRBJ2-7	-	TGTGCCAGCAGTGATTCAAGGGACAGTCCCTACGAGCAGTACTTC	CASSDSRDSPYEQYF
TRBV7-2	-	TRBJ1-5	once	TGTGCCAGCAGCTTAGTAGGGCAGAGGGGGAGCAATCAGCCCCAGCATTTT	CASSLVGQRGSNQPQHF
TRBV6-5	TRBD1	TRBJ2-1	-	TGTGCCAGCGGCCGGGACAGCTACAATGAGCAGTTCTTC	CASGRDSYNEQFF
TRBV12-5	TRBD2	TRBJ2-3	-	TGTGCTAGTGGTTTGCCGGCTAGCGGGAGGGGAACAGATACGCAGTATTTT	CASGLPASGRGTDTQYF
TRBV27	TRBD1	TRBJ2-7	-	TGTGCCAGCAGCCGTACCCCCGGGACAGGAATGGGCGAGCAGTACTTC	CASSRTPGTGMGEQYF
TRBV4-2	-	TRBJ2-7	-	TGTGCCAGCAGCCAAGAAGGGAGCCAGGAGGTCTACGAGCAGTACTTC	CASSQEGSQEVYEQYF
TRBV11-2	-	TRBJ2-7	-	TGTGCCAGCAGCCTAGGTTCCGGTCCACCAAATCTTTACGAGCAGTACTTC	CASSLGSGPPNLYEQYF
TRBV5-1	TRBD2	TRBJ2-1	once	TGCGCCAGCAACCGGGAGGGCCTCGATGAGCAGTTCTTC	CASNREGLDEQFF
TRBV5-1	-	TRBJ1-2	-	TGCGCCAGCAGCGTCGGAGGCAACTCCGGAGACTATGGCTACACCTTC	CASSVGGNSGDYGYTF
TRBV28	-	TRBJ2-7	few	TGTGCCAGCATTCGGGACACCAGTGGGAAGAACGAGCAGTACTTC	CASIRDTSGKNEQYF
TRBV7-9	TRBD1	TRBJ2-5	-	TGTGCCAGCAGCTCTCGGATAGGACAGGGGGAAGAGACCCAGTACTTC	CASSSRIGQGEETQYF
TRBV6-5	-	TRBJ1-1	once	TGTGCCAGCAGGGGCGTGAACACTGAAGCTTTCTTT	CASRGVNTEAFF
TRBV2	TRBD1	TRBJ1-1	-	TGTGCCAGCAGTGGGACCCGGGACAGGGAGACTGAAGCTTTCTTT	CASSGTRDRETEAFF
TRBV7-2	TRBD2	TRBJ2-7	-	TGTGCCAGCAGCTACCGGACTAGCGGGAAGGGGTGGGAGCAGTACTTC	CASSYRTSGKGWEQYF
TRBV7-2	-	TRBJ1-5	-	TGTGCCAGCAGTAACCCCGGGGGCAATCAGCCCCAGCATTTT	CASSNPGGNQPQHF
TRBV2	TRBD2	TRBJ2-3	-	TGTGCCAGCAGTGGGGAGGGGACTAGCGGGATCCTCGCAGATACGCAGTATTTT	CASSGEGTSGILADTQYF
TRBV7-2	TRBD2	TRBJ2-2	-	TGTGCCAGCAGCTGGGGACTAGCGGGAGGTACGAACACCGGGGAGCTGTTTTTT	CASSWGLAGGTNTGELFF
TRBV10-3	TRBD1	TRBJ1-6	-	TGTGCCATCAGGGACAGGGCTTCACCCCTCCACTTT	CAIRDRASPLHF
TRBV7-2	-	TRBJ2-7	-	TGTGCCAGCAGTCCGTTATACGAGCAGTACTTC	CASSPLYEQYF
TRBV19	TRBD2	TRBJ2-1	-	TGTGCCAGTAGCGGGGGGACTAGCGGGAGGTTCAATGAGCAGTTCTTC	CASSGGTSGRFNEQFF
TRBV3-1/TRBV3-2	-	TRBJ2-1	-	TGTGCCAGCAGCCAAGATCTGCGCCATGAGCAGTTCTTC	CASSQDLRHEQFF
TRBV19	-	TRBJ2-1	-	TGTGCCTCCCAAGCGGGCGCCTCCCACAATGAGCAGTTCTTC	CASQAGASHNEQFF
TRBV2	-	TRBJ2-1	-	TGTGCCAGCAGTGGAGATTACAATGAGCAGTTCTTC	CASSGDYNEQFF
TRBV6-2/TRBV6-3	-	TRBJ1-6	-	TGTGCCAGCAGTTACACGGGGTTGAATTCACCCCTCCACTTT	CASSYTGLNSPLHF
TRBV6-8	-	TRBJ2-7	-	TGTGCCATCCCTAGTTCCCTCGTTATTTCCTCCTACGAGCAGTACTTC	CAIPSSLVISSYEQYF
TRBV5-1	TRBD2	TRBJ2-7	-	TGCGCCAGCAGCACCGGACTAGCGGGAGACGAGCAGTACTTC	CASSTGLAGDEQYF
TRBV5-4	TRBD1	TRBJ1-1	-	TGTGCCAGCAGCTCCCGGGACAGGGACACTGAAGCTTTCTTT	CASSSRDRDTEAFF
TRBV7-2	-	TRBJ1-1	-	TGTGCCAGCAGCTACGGGTCCATGGACACTGAAGCTTTCTTT	CASSYGSMDTEAFF
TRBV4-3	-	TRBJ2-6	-	TGCGCCAGCAGTCAAGAGAGCTCTGGGGCCAACGTCCTGACTTTC	CASSQESSGANVLTF
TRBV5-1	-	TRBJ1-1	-	TGCGCCAGCAGCTTGTCCCCGGAGAACATGAACACTGAAGCTTTCTTT	CASSLSPENMNTEAFF
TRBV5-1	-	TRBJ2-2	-	TGCGCCAGCAGCTTGGATCAGGGGGGAAACACCGGGGAGCTGTTTTTT	CASSLDQGGNTGELFF
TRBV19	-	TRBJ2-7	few	TGTGCCAGTAGTACTCGACACTTTTCTCCGAGCTCCTACGAGCAGTACTTC	CASSTRHFSPSSYEQYF
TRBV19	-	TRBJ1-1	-	TGTGCCAGTAGTACCAGGGGCACTGAAGCTTTCTTT	CASSTRGTEAFF
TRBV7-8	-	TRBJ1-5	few	TGTGCCAGCAGCTTAGCACTCAGGGGTGATCAGCCCCAGCATTTT	CASSLALRGDQPQHF
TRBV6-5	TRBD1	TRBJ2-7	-	TGTGCCAGCAGGGCCGGGACAGGGGGTAACGAGCAGTACTTC	CASRAGTGGNEQYF
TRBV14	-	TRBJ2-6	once	TGTGCCAGCAGCCCCCAGGGGTTCCTCTCTGGGGCCAACGTCCTGACTTTC	CASSPQGFLSGANVLTF